These 9 T cell receptor beta chains originate from one sample sequenced in a study of cytomegalovirus exposure and HLA in healthy donors. Some clones are missing from TCRdb's copy, which holds only in-frame ones; the method was immunoSEQ multiplex PCR. The sample lists a few hundred thousand clones, over 75% occurring once. Material for sequencing was PBMCs. These TCRs come from a man aged 18 to 30 in good health and CMV-seropositive.

The rearrangement joins TRBV6-1 to TRBJ2-2; 7 bases map to TRBD1. V dropped 4 bases and J dropped 6; count of bases not matched to a gene: 8. Germline CDR1 reads MNHNS; CDR2 reads SASEGT. CDR3 length: 15 amino acids. The chain's CDR3 is CASSGGQAEAGELFF. CDR3 bases: TGTGCCAGCAGTGGAGGACAGGCGGAGGCCGGGGAGCTGTTTTTT.

The genes are TRBV29-1 and TRBJ2-7; possible D gene TRBD1, 6 bases. Germline V lookup: CDR1 SQVTM, CDR2 ANQGSEA. CDR3 size: 15 residues. V lost 6 bases to trimming and J lost 0 bases, with 18 bases between them. The CDR3 here is CSVRVSRTDSYEQYF. The CDR3 DNA sequence: TGCAGCGTGAGAGTCAGTAGGACAGACTCCTACGAGCAGTACTTC.

The chain joins TRBV5-6 to TRBJ1-5; the D gene is possibly TRBD1 (5 bases). Trimming took 4 bases from V and 1 from J, leaving 9 bases between them. The CDR3 consists of 14 residues. The germline CDR1 and CDR2 sequences are SGHDT and YYEEEE. CDR3 sequence: CASSRGDSNQPQHF. The CDR3 DNA is TGTGCCAGCAGCCGAGGGGACAGCAATCAGCCCCAGCATTTT.

The V call is TRBV2, the J call TRBJ1-1, with unresolved D. CDR3 length: 15 amino acids. The germline V gene has CDR1 SNHLY and CDR2 FYNNEI. Trimming cost V 2 bases and J 5 bases, with 15 bases left between them. The CDR3 nucleotides are TGTGCCAGCAGTGAAATAGGTTTTCCTGTTACTGAAGCTTTCTTT. Translating gives CASSEIGFPVTEAFF. Complete variable domain (other parts from reference TRBV2 and TRBJ1-1): EPEVTQTPSHQVTQMGQEVILRCVPISNHLYFYWYRQILGQKVEFLVSFYNNEISEKSEIFDDQFSVERPDGSNFTLKIRSTKLEDSAMYFCASSEIGFPVTEAFFGQGTRLTVV.

The chain couples TRBV27 to TRBJ2-3, with TRBD2 matching over 11 bases. The CDR3 has 15 amino acids. Per germline, CDR1 MNHEY and CDR2 SMNVEV (reference sequence). V shed 3 bases and J 6 bases; nucleotides not matched to a gene: 5. The CDR3: CASSFASGGRDTQYF. Here the CDR3 DNA reads TGTGCCAGCAGTTTTGCTAGCGGGGGGCGGGATACGCAGTATTTT.

The rearrangement joins TRBV4-2 to TRBJ2-7; perhaps TRBD1 as D (6 bases). The CDR3 runs to 15 residues. The V and J ends lost 5 bases and 2 bases respectively, with 16 bases between them. From germline, CDR1 is LGHNA and CDR2 YNFKEQ. The CDR3 here is CASSAKQGNPYEQYF. CDR3 DNA: TGTGCCAGCAGCGCAAAACAGGGAAACCCCTACGAGCAGTACTTC.

The V call is TRBV6-1, the J call TRBJ2-7; TRBD1 agrees at 7 bases. The CDR3 has 15 amino acids. CDR1 is MNHNS and CDR2 is SASEGT in the germline V gene. V lost 5 bases to trimming and J lost 7 bases; unmatched junction nucleotides: 14. The CDR3 nucleotides are TGTGCCAGCAGTCAAGGGGGCGGAAACCTTTGGGAGCAGTACTTC. The encoded protein is CASSQGGGNLWEQYF.

CDR3 residues: CASSPEDAGNTIYF. CDR3 DNA sequence: TGTGCCAGCAGCCCGGAGGATGCAGGAAACACCATATATTTT. The V gene is TRBV5-4, the J gene TRBJ1-3, with D hard to call. The CDR3 is 14 amino acids. Germline-derived CDR1 and CDR2 are SGHNT and YYREEE (reference sequence). V lost 4 bases and J lost 4, with 12 bases in between.

The chain combines TRBV7-2 with TRBJ2-7, with 9 bases aligning to TRBD1. The ends lost 5 bases at V and 1 base at J; junction bases unmatched: 6. The CDR3 extends over 15 amino acids. Germline V gene lookup returns CDR1 SGHTA and CDR2 FQGNSA. The DNA for the CDR3 is TGTGCCAGCAGCCTCGGGACAGGGATATCCTACGAGCAGTACTTC. It yields the protein CASSLGTGISYEQYF.